Listed below are T cell receptor beta chains from one sample, sequenced in a study of technical replicates of blood from four donors. Sequencing was performed with immunoSEQ multiplex PCR; in TCRdb, only in-frame clones are kept and a portion is missing. The repertoire has about 100,000 clones, over 90% of them found once; the top ten carry approximately 0.21%. Sequencing was done on a sample of T cells isolated from PBMCs. These receptors originate from a human donor in good health. CDR3s include the opening cysteine and the closing phenylalanine or tryptophan. D genes are given only for firm matches. Clone sizes are given selectively: once, few, many, or a class where the clone is expanded.

d_gene	j_gene	v_gene	abundance	CDR3nt	CDR3aa
TRBD1	TRBJ2-1	TRBV19	NA	TGTGCCAGTAATGATAGGACAGGGGGCTGGGGTGAGCAGTTCTTC	CASNDRTGGWGEQFF
NA	TRBJ2-2	TRBV29-1	NA	TGCAGCGTTGACGTACCCCGAGGAGGCACCGGGGAGCTGTTTTTT	CSVDVPRGGTGELFF
TRBD1	TRBJ1-2	TRBV18	few	TGTGCCAGCTCACCACCAACAGGGGTCGACTATGGCTACACCTTC	CASSPPTGVDYGYTF
NA	TRBJ1-3	TRBV21-1	NA	TGTGCCAGCAGCAAACTGCGAGTTTCTGGAAACACCATATATTTT	CASSKLRVSGNTIYF
NA	TRBJ2-3	TRBV15	NA	TGTGCCACCAGCAGTGTCAGGGGCACAAACACAGATACGCAGTATTTT	CATSSVRGTNTDTQYF
TRBD2	TRBJ2-7	TRBV10-3	NA	TGTGCCATCAGTGGGTTAGCGGGGTATAATTACGAGCAGTACTTC	CAISGLAGYNYEQYF
NA	TRBJ2-1	TRBV6-4	NA	TGTGCCAGCAGTGTCTCGGGCCTCCCCTGGTATGAGCAGTTCTTC	CASSVSGLPWYEQFF
NA	TRBJ1-2	TRBV12-5	NA	TGTGCTAGTGGTTTGGCTCGCTCCCAGAGGGGGTACGGCTACACCTTC	CASGLARSQRGYGYTF
NA	TRBJ2-5	TRBV6-1	NA	TGTGCCAGCACCCAGGGACTGGAGGTTGGAGAGACCCAGTACTTC	CASTQGLEVGETQYF
TRBD2	TRBJ2-7	TRBV4-1	NA	TGCGCCAGCAGCCAAGAAACGGGAGCGGGGGAGCAGTACTTC	CASSQETGAGEQYF
NA	TRBJ1-4	TRBV30	NA	TGTGCCTGCTCCCATGGAAGCGGATTTAATGAAAAACTGTTTTTT	CACSHGSGFNEKLFF
NA	TRBJ2-4	TRBV2	once	TGTGCCAGCACCGGGACACTACTAGCGCCCCTAGCCAAAAACATTCAGTACTTC	CASTGTLLAPLAKNIQYF
NA	TRBJ2-2	TRBV7-3	NA	TGTGCCAGCAGCTTAACGGTCTCAACTTCGAACACCGGGGAGCTGTTTTTT	CASSLTVSTSNTGELFF
NA	TRBJ2-7	TRBV10-3	NA	TGTGCCATCAGTGAGGTTAGCTACGAGCAGTACTTC	CAISEVSYEQYF
NA	TRBJ2-2	TRBV7-8	NA	TGTGCCAGCAGCTTAGAGGGGCGAGGGAACACCGGGGAGCTGTTTTTT	CASSLEGRGNTGELFF
TRBD1	TRBJ2-1	TRBV5-1	NA	TGCGCCAGCAGCCTTGGGACAGGGCAACAGGGCCAGCAATACAATGAGCAGTTCTTC	CASSLGTGQQGQQYNEQFF
NA	TRBJ2-7	TRBV6-5	NA	TGTGCCAGCAGTTACTCTCGGGAGCAGTACTTC	CASSYSREQYF
NA	TRBJ1-6	TRBV11-2	NA	TGTGCCAGCAGCTTAGCGGAGGATTCACCCCTCCACTTT	CASSLAEDSPLHF
NA	TRBJ1-5	TRBV7-2	NA	TGTGCCAGCAGCTCAAGGCGGGATTCTCAGCCCCAGCATTTT	CASSSRRDSQPQHF
NA	TRBJ2-3	TRBV18	once	TGTGCCAGCTCAGGCAGGCTGAGCACAGATACGCAGTATTTT	CASSGRLSTDTQYF
TRBD1	TRBJ2-5	TRBV14	NA	TGTGCCAGCAGCCAGGGACAGGTTCCTTTACAAGAGACCCAGTACTTC	CASSQGQVPLQETQYF
NA	TRBJ2-2	TRBV12-5	NA	TGTGCTAGTGGTTTGGTCCCCTCAGGGGCTTGGAAGACCGGGGAGCTGTTTTTT	CASGLVPSGAWKTGELFF
NA	TRBJ1-3	TRBV18	NA	TGTGCCAGCTCCCTCTCAGGGGTCTCTGGAAACACCATATATTTT	CASSLSGVSGNTIYF